A single T cell receptor (beta chain) is shown here with its context. Naive CD8+ T cells showed CD45RO-CCR7+CD27+CD95-. The sample comes from a study of CXCR3-negative and CXCR3-positive naive CD8 T cells. Germline CDR1 SQVTM, CDR2 ANQGSEA. The CDR3 has 14 amino acids. UMI-tagged TRB cDNA libraries were built via 5' RACE. For each CDR3 protein, TCRdb gives one entry from its re-call of the 5' RACE reads, without DNA. Recorded for this sample: about 24,000 distinct CDR3 sequences. The genes are TRBV29-1 and TRBJ1-4; TCRdb gives TRBD1 as the D gene, but with no DNA this cannot be confirmed. The source material was naive CXCR3- CD8+ T cells from blood. The subset denotes: CD45RO-CCR7+CD27+CD95- naive CD8+ T cells lacking CXCR3 (TNR3-). This TCR was sampled from a human donor in good health. Some clones in this sample may be carry-over from other donors' samples. The CDR3 region is CSVPVQGANEKLFF.